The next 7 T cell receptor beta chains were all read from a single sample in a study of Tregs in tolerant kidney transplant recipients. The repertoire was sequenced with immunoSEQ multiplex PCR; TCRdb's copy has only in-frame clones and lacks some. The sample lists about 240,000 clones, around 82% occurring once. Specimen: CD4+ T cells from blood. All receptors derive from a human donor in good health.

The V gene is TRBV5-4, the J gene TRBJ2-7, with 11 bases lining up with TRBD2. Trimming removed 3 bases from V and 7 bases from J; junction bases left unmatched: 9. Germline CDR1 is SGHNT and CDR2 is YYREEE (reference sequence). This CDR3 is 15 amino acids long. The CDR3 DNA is TGTGCCAGCAGCTCAATAGCGGGGGGGCCCGGGGAGCAGTACTTC. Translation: CASSSIAGGPGEQYF.

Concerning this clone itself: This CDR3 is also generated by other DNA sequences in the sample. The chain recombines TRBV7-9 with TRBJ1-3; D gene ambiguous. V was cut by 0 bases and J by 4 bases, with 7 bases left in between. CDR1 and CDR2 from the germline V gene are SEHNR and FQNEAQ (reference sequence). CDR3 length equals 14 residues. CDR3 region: CASSLAGSGNTIYF. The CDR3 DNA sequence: TGTGCCAGCAGCTTAGCAGGGTCCGGAAACACCATATATTTT.

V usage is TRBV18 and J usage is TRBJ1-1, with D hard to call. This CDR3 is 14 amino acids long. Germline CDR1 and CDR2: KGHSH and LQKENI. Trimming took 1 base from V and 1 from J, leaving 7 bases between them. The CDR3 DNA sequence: TGTGCCAGCTCACCACAAAACAGGAACACTGAAGCTTTCTTT. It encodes CASSPQNRNTEAFF.

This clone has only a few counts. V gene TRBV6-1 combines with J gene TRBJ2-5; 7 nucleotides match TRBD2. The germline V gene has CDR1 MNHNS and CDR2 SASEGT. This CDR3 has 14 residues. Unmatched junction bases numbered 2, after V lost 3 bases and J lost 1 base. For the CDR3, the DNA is TGTGCCAGCAGTGAGTCGGGGGGCCAAGAGACCCAGTACTTC. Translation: CASSESGGQETQYF.

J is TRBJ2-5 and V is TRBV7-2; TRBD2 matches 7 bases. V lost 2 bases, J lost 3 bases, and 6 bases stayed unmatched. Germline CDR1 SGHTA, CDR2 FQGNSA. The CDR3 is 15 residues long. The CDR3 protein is CASSLSALAKETQYF. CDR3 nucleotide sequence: TGTGCCAGCAGCTTATCAGCACTAGCGAAAGAGACCCAGTACTTC. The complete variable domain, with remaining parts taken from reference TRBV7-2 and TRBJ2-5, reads GAGVSQSPSNKVTEKGKDVELRCDPISGHTALYWYRQSLGQGLEFLIYFQGNSAPDKSGLPSDRFSAERTGGSVSTLTIQRTQQEDSAVYLCASSLSALAKETQYFGPGTRLLVL.

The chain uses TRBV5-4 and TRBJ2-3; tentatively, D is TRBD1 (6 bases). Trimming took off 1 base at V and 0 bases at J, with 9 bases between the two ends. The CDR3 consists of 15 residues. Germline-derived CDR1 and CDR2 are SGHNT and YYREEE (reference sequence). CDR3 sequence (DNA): TGTGCCAGCAGCTTGAGGACAGCTAGCACAGATACGCAGTATTTT. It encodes CASSLRTASTDTQYF.

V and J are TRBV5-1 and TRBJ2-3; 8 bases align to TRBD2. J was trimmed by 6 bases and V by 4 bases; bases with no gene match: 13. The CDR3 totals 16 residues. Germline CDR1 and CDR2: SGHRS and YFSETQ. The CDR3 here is CASSGWSGSSGDTQYF. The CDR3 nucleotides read TGCGCCAGCAGCGGATGGAGCGGGAGTTCAGGGGATACGCAGTATTTT.